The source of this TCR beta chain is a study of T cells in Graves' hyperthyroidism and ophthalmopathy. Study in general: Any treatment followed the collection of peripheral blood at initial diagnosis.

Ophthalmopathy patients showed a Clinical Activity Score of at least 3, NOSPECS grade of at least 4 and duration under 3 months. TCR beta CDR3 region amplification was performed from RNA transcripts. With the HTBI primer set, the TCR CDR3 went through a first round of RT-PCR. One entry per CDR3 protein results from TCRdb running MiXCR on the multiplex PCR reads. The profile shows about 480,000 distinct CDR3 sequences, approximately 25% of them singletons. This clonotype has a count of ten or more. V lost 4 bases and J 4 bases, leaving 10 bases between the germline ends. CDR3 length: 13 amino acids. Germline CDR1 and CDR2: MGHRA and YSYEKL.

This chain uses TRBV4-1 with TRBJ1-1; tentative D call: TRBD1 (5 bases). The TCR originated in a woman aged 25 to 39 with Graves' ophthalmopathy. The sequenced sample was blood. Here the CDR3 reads CASSLTVFTEAFF. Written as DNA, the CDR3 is TGCGCCAGCAGCCTGACAGTTTTCACTGAAGCTTTCTTT.